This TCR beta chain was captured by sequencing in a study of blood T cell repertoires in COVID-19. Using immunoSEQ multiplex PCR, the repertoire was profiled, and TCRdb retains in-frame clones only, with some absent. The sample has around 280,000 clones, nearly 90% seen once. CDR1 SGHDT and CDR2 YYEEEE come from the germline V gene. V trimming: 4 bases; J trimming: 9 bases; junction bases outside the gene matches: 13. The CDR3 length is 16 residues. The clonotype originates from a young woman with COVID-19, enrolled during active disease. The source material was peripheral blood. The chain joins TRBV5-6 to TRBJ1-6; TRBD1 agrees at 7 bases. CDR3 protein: CASSPSTGTASSPLHF. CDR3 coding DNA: TGTGCCAGCAGCCCCTCGACCGGGACAGCGAGTTCACCCCTCCACTTT.